The 9 T cell receptor beta chains listed next were all sequenced from one sample in a study of shared clonotypes between healthy human individuals. TCRdb's copy holds only in-frame clones and misses some; the assay was immunoSEQ multiplex PCR. This table holds some 2.1 million clones, 80% to 95% found once. CD45RO negativity and positive selection for CCR7 defined naive CD8 cells, a population that excluded terminally differentiated effector memory CD45RA+ cells. Sample: naive CD8+ T cells from PBMCs. The source is a man younger than 35 in good health. Some clones in this sample may be carry-over from other donors' samples.

The V call is TRBV9, the J call TRBJ2-5; 8 bases match TRBD1. The CDR3 has 14 residues. Germline CDR1 reads SGDLS; CDR2 reads YYNGEE. V dropped 2 bases and J dropped 5; count of bases not matched to a gene: 5. The DNA for the CDR3 is TGTGCCAGCAGCGTGTCAGGGGGCCCGGAGACCCAGTACTTC. It yields the protein CASSVSGGPETQYF.

The chain combines TRBV6-5 with TRBJ1-1, with D unclear. V shed 4 bases and J shed 2 bases, with 14 bases lying between them. Germline lookup yields CDR1 MNHEY and CDR2 SVGAGI. The CDR3 is 15 amino acids. The CDR3 nucleotides are TGTGCCAGCAGTTCTGCTCGTCCACCCAACACTGAAGCTTTCTTT. It is translated as CASSSARPPNTEAFF.

The CDR3 loop is CAFQLGRSEQFF. CDR3 DNA: TGTGCCTTCCAACTGGGAAGGAGTGAGCAGTTCTTC. V usage is TRBV5-4 and J usage is TRBJ2-1; D is uncertain. Germline CDR1 and CDR2: SGHNT and YYREEE (reference sequence). The CDR3 covers 12 residues. V shed 10 bases and J shed 9 bases, with 17 bases lying between them.

The chain employs TRBV6-4 and TRBJ1-4; TRBD1 might be the D (6 bases). The V and J ends lost 1 base and 4 bases respectively, with 16 bases between them. The CDR3 length is 17 residues. Germline V lookup: CDR1 MRHNA, CDR2 SNTAGT. The CDR3 loop reads CASSDLSWTESNEKLFF. The CDR3 DNA is TGTGCCAGCAGTGACTTAAGTTGGACAGAGAGTAATGAAAAACTGTTTTTT.

The V call is TRBV15, the J call TRBJ2-1; 12 positions agree with TRBD2. The CDR3 has 17 amino acids. Germline CDR1 LNHNV, CDR2 YYDKDF (reference sequence). Trimming took 2 bases from V and 10 from J; bases not matched to a gene: 12. CDR3 bases: TGTGCCACCAGCAGAACTGCCGGGACTAGCGGGTCAGGGGAGCAGTTCTTC. Residues: CATSRTAGTSGSGEQFF.

This clone was counted a single time. The chain carries TRBV6-1 and TRBJ2-3; 14 bases match TRBD2. The CDR3 sequence is 15 residues long. The V gene end was trimmed by 6 bases and the J gene end by 7 bases; junction bases not matched to a gene: 6. Germline CDR1 and CDR2: MNHNS and SASEGT. In nucleotides, the CDR3 is TGTGCCAGCAGCGAGGGACTAGCGGGAGAGTATACGCAGTATTTT. Protein product: CASSEGLAGEYTQYF.

The chain uses TRBV5-1 and TRBJ2-2; 13 bases match TRBD2. With V trimmed by 4 bases and J by 7 bases, 7 bases remained unmatched. Germline values: CDR1 SGHRS, CDR2 YFSETQ. The CDR3 is 16 residues long. The CDR3 nucleotides read TGCGCCAGCAGCGATGGACTAGCGGGAGTTGTCGGGGAGCTGTTTTTT. Its protein product is CASSDGLAGVVGELFF.

The rearrangement joins TRBV7-2 to TRBJ1-5; the D is unclear. The CDR3 is made up of 15 amino acids. The V gene's germline CDR1 is SGHTA and CDR2 FQGNSA. V lost 3 bases, J lost 2 bases, and 11 bases lay in between. CDR3 sequence reads: CASSLRERRNQPQHF. Here the CDR3 DNA reads TGTGCCAGCAGCTTGAGGGAGCGGCGCAATCAGCCCCAGCATTTT.

The chain couples TRBV28 to TRBJ2-1, with D perhaps matching TRBD2 (6 bases). Germline V gives CDR1 MDHEN, CDR2 SYDVKM. V dropped 6 bases and J dropped 3 bases, with 15 bases sitting between them. The CDR3 is made up of 15 amino acids. The chain's CDR3 is CASSDGGGRYNEQFF. CDR3 DNA sequence: TGTGCCAGCAGCGACGGGGGAGGCCGCTACAATGAGCAGTTCTTC.